A single sample is the source of the 22 T cell receptor beta chains below, sequenced in a study of CD8+ T cells in alopecia areata. RNA extraction and reverse transcription yielded cDNA as sequencing template. This table comes from immunoSEQ multiplex PCR, and its TCRdb copy is limited to in-frame clones, with some not included. In the table there are 150,000 or so clones, around 86% of which are singletons. The sequenced sample was CD8+ T cells sorted from blood, obtained at week 0. The receptors were gathered from a human donor with alopecia areata.

V is TRBV27 and J is TRBJ1-1; 12 bases map to TRBD1. Per germline, CDR1 MNHEY and CDR2 SMNVEV (reference sequence). This CDR3 region has 15 residues. J was trimmed by 3 bases and V by 5 bases; bases with no gene match: 4. The CDR3 region is CASSRRDRGHTEAFF. DNA for the CDR3: TGTGCCAGCAGTCGGCGGGACAGGGGGCACACTGAAGCTTTCTTT.

The chain recombines TRBV4-1 with TRBJ2-7, with TRBD1 matching 8 bases. The CDR3 consists of 15 residues. CDR1 and CDR2 (germline): MGHRA, YSYEKL. V shed 4 bases and J 1 base; nucleotides not matched to a gene: 6. DNA of the CDR3: TGCGCCAGCAGCCTGGATGGACAGGGTTCCTACGAGCAGTACTTC. It encodes CASSLDGQGSYEQYF.

The V call is TRBV11-3, the J call TRBJ2-1, with D hard to call. The length of the CDR3 is 13 residues. The V end was cut by 1 base, the J end by 8 bases, with 9 bases between. Germline loops: CDR1 SGHNT, CDR2 YENEEA. The CDR3 loop reads CASSLVFADEQFF. Here the CDR3 DNA reads TGTGCCAGCAGCTTAGTTTTCGCCGATGAGCAGTTCTTC.

The chain combines TRBV4-1 with TRBJ2-7; D not resolved. In germline, CDR1 is MGHRA, CDR2 YSYEKL. Trimming shortened V by 0 bases and J by 2 bases, and 14 bases separated the two germline ends. CDR3 length: 16 residues. The DNA of the CDR3 is TGCGCCAGCAGCCAAGAGGGAACAAGACCAGCCTACGAGCAGTACTTC. Its protein is CASSQEGTRPAYEQYF.

V usage is TRBV9 and J usage is TRBJ2-3; maybe TRBD1 (6 bases). The CDR3 length is 13 residues. Germline V gives CDR1 SGDLS, CDR2 YYNGEE. The ends were cut back, 4 bases at V and 3 bases at J, with 9 bases in the middle. CDR3 nucleotides: TGTGCCAGCAGCTTAGGGGGTACAGATACGCAGTATTTT. Translated, it gives CASSLGGTDTQYF.

V and J are TRBV7-9 and TRBJ2-7, with 12 bases aligning to TRBD1. Trimming removed 5 bases from V and 5 bases from J; junction bases left unmatched: 7. There are 15 residues in the CDR3. Germline values: CDR1 SEHNR, CDR2 FQNEAQ (reference sequence). This CDR3 reads CASSHRDRGLHEQYF. In nucleotides, the CDR3 is TGTGCCAGCAGCCACCGGGACAGGGGGCTCCACGAGCAGTACTTC. Based on the CDR3 plus reference TRBV7-9 and TRBJ2-7, the full variable domain is DTGVSQNPRHKITKRGQNVTFRCDPISEHNRLYWYRQTLGQGPEFLTYFQNEAQLEKSRLLSDRFSAERPKGSFSTLEIQRTEQGDSAMYLCASSHRDRGLHEQYFGPGTRLTVT.

The V and J genes are TRBV19 and TRBJ2-1; the D is unclear. Germline V lookup: CDR1 LNHDA, CDR2 SQIVND (reference sequence). V was cut by 5 bases and J by 4 bases, with 18 bases left in between. The CDR3 is 16 residues long. CDR3 DNA: TGTGCCAGTAGTGAACTCCTAACTGGGGTTTACAATGAGCAGTTCTTC. This translates into CASSELLTGVYNEQFF.

The genes are TRBV23-1 and TRBJ1-5; D not certain. TRBV23-1 falls under the ORF class, with uncertain function. This CDR3 is built from 18 residues. V was clipped by 2 bases and J by 1 base, with 18 bases between them. CDR3 nucleotide sequence: TGCGCCAGCAGTCAACACGGGTCGAGGGTCGAGAGCAATCAGCCCCAGCATTTT. It specifies CASSQHGSRVESNQPQHF.

V usage is TRBV5-1 and J usage is TRBJ1-5, with TRBD1 as a possible D gene (5 bases). The V gene lost 4 bases and the J gene lost 5 bases, with 10 bases spanning the gap. This CDR3 comprises 13 residues. CDR1 SGHRS and CDR2 YFSETQ come from the germline V gene. CDR3 in DNA: TGCGCCAGCAGCCCAGCGGGGGATCAGCCCCAGCATTTT. Its translation: CASSPAGDQPQHF.

The chain links TRBV4-1 to TRBJ1-2; the D gene is possibly TRBD1 (6 bases). The germline V gene has CDR1 MGHRA and CDR2 YSYEKL. Trimming stripped 0 bases from V and 6 bases from J, with 11 bases between. This CDR3 comprises 14 residues. The CDR3 loop is CASSQDGRGDGYTF. CDR3 nucleotides: TGCGCCAGCAGCCAAGATGGCAGGGGAGATGGCTACACCTTC.

This clone was picked up one time. V gene TRBV7-2 combines with J gene TRBJ2-5; the D is unclear. Per germline, CDR1 SGHTA and CDR2 FQGNSA. Trimming pared 5 bases from V and 4 bases from J, leaving 17 bases between. This CDR3 has 15 residues. The CDR3 loop reads CASSPGSTQTETQYF. The DNA for the CDR3 is TGTGCCAGCAGCCCAGGAAGCACTCAAACAGAGACCCAGTACTTC.

The chain recombines TRBV30 with TRBJ2-3, with 16 bases fitting TRBD2. J gave up 5 bases and V 5 bases, and 13 bases lay outside the gene matches. Germline-derived CDR1 and CDR2 are GTSNPN and SVGIG (reference sequence). There are 18 residues in the CDR3. CDR3 nucleotides: TGTGCCTGGGAGGAACCGGGACTAGCGGGGGGGCAGTTAGATACGCAGTATTTT. As protein: CAWEEPGLAGGQLDTQYF.

The chain carries TRBV29-1 and TRBJ2-1; 9 bases are shared with TRBD2. Per the germline V gene, CDR1 is SQVTM and CDR2 is ANQGSEA. Trimming at V came to 4 bases and at J to 2 bases, leaving 9 bases not matched to a gene. The CDR3 consists of 16 residues. CDR3 DNA sequence: TGCAGCGTTGGGGGGAGCGGGAGGCTTACCTACAATGAGCAGTTCTTC. Its translation: CSVGGSGRLTYNEQFF.

This rearrangement joins TRBV4-1 to TRBJ2-3, with TRBD2 identical over 16 bases. This CDR3 has 18 residues. The V segment lost 2 bases and the J segment 4 bases; nucleotides outside the gene matches: 6. Looked up from germline, CDR1 is MGHRA and CDR2 is YSYEKL. The DNA for the CDR3 is TGCGCCAGCAGCCAAAGGGTGGGACTAGCGGGGGGGGCAGATACGCAGTATTTT. Its translation: CASSQRVGLAGGADTQYF.

The V gene is TRBV7-2, the J gene TRBJ2-1, with D possibly matching TRBD1 (5 bases). There are 18 residues in the CDR3. Germline-derived CDR1 and CDR2 are SGHTA and FQGNSA. The V end was cut by 0 bases, the J end by 0 bases, with 15 bases between. The CDR3 here is CASSLAPGMMSSYNEQFF. DNA for the CDR3: TGTGCCAGCAGCTTAGCACCAGGGATGATGAGCTCCTACAATGAGCAGTTCTTC.

The chain carries TRBV15 and TRBJ2-1, with a weak D call TRBD2 (6 bases). The V gene lost 4 bases and the J gene lost 8 bases, with 15 bases spanning the gap. This CDR3 has 14 residues. Germline V CDR1 and CDR2: LNHNV, YYDKDF (reference sequence). The CDR3 sequence: CATSKEGSSDEQFF. The CDR3 bases are TGTGCCACCAGCAAGGAGGGTAGTTCAGATGAGCAGTTCTTC. Filled out from reference TRBV15 and TRBJ2-1, the complete variable domain reads DAMVIQNPRYQVTQFGKPVTLSCSQTLNHNVMYWYQQKSSQAPKLLFHYYDKDFNNEADTPDNFQSRRPNTSFCFLDIRSPGLGDTAMYLCATSKEGSSDEQFFGPGTRLTVL.

This chain joins TRBV27 and TRBJ2-7; 13 bases line up with TRBD2. CDR1 is MNHEY and CDR2 is SMNVEV in the germline V gene (reference sequence). The CDR3 loop spans 15 amino acids. J was trimmed by 5 bases and V by 5 bases; bases with no gene match: 6. The CDR3 here is CASSTTSGRAHEQYF. CDR3 bases: TGTGCCAGCAGTACAACTAGCGGGAGGGCACACGAGCAGTACTTC.

The rearrangement uses TRBV15 and TRBJ2-6; D is uncertain. Germline values: CDR1 LNHNV, CDR2 YYDKDF (reference sequence). Trimming pared 1 base from V and 3 bases from J, leaving 19 bases between. The CDR3 is 19 residues long. Written as DNA, the CDR3 is TGTGCCACCAGCAGAGTCTCCCTTAGTGGGTCTGGTGGGGCCAACGTCCTGACTTTC. As protein: CATSRVSLSGSGGANVLTF.

This clone was recorded a few times. The chain couples TRBV30 to TRBJ2-1; 8 positions agree with TRBD1. Germline loops: CDR1 GTSNPN, CDR2 SVGIG (reference sequence). The CDR3 is 16 amino acids. J lost 4 bases, V lost 0 bases, and 8 bases had no gene match. The CDR3 region is CAWSVRGRGLYNEQFF. As DNA, the CDR3 is TGTGCCTGGAGTGTACGCGGCAGGGGGCTATACAATGAGCAGTTCTTC.

The chain links TRBV29-1 to TRBJ1-1; D uncertain. Germline values: CDR1 SQVTM, CDR2 ANQGSEA. The CDR3 extends over 13 amino acids. V lost 5 bases and J lost 7, with 17 bases in between. The DNA for the CDR3 is TGCAGCGTTCCCCCCCGGGCGGGTAATGAAGCTTTCTTT. Protein product: CSVPPRAGNEAFF.

This chain connects TRBV27 to TRBJ2-1, with 9 nucleotides matching TRBD2. The V gene end was trimmed by 0 bases and the J gene end by 4 bases; junction bases not matched to a gene: 10. CDR1 and CDR2 from the germline V gene are MNHEY and SMNVEV (reference sequence). The CDR3 has 18 residues. As DNA, the CDR3 is TGTGCCAGCAGTTTATCCGAGCTTGCTAGCGGGATATACAATGAGCAGTTCTTC. This sequence encodes CASSLSELASGIYNEQFF.

The V gene is TRBV4-1, the J gene TRBJ2-7; no reliable D call. In germline, CDR1 is MGHRA, CDR2 YSYEKL. Trimming removed 3 bases at V and 1 base at J, with 13 bases between. This CDR3 comprises 15 residues. The CDR3 bases are TGCGCCAGCAGCCAGATGACTGGAACTTCCTACGAGCAGTACTTC. It specifies CASSQMTGTSYEQYF.